A single sample gave rise to the 21 T cell receptor beta chains below, sequenced in a study of T cell responses to AZD1222 COVID-19 vaccine. Generated by immunoSEQ multiplex PCR, the TCRdb table keeps only in-frame clones and is missing some. The top ten hold approximately 6.3% of the sample, which has 130,000 or so clones, roughly 93% seen once. Specimen: peripheral blood, collected on day 0 of AZD1222 vaccination. The receptors were gathered from an adult in good health.

This CDR3 is CSVGRESYDRGSDGYTF. The DNA for the CDR3 is TGCAGCGTTGGCCGAGAATCATACGACAGGGGTAGCGATGGCTACACCTTC. The chain employs TRBV29-1 and TRBJ1-2; 8 bases map to TRBD1. The germline CDR1 and CDR2 sequences are SQVTM and ANQGSEA. V was pared by 4 bases and J by 6 bases, with 19 bases of the junction left unmatched. This CDR3 has 17 amino acids.

The chain carries TRBV2 and TRBJ2-7; D gene unclear. The ends were cut back, 7 bases at V and 5 bases at J, with 12 bases in the middle. The CDR3 is 12 amino acids. Germline-derived CDR1 and CDR2 are SNHLY and FYNNEI. CDR3 sequence (DNA): TGTGCCAGCACCCTCGGTGGTCACGAGCAGTACTTC. This translates into CASTLGGHEQYF.

With respect to this clone: One end of the junction fails to match germline, which may point to a read error. J is TRBJ1-6 and V is TRBV4-1; D unclear. The germline V gene has CDR1 MGHRA and CDR2 YSYEKL. The CDR3 loop spans 14 amino acids. The CDR3: CASTQPGKNSPLHF. DNA for the CDR3: TGCGCCAGCACCCAACCGGGAAAGAATTCACCCCTCCACTTT.

This chain connects TRBV28 to TRBJ1-6, with 7 bases identical to TRBD1. This CDR3 is 16 amino acids long. Germline trimming cut 5 bases from V and 10 bases from J; bases unmatched to any gene: 14. Germline CDR1 is MDHEN and CDR2 is SYDVKM. CDR3 sequence: CASSDRTGGGVSPLHF. The CDR3 bases are TGTGCCAGCAGTGATCGGACAGGTGGGGGGGTCTCACCCCTCCACTTT.

The gene calls are TRBV19 and TRBJ1-1; D is perhaps TRBD1 (6 bases). V was pared by 4 bases and J by 5 bases, with 14 bases between. The CDR3 spans 14 residues. CDR1 is LNHDA, CDR2 SQIVND, per germline (reference sequence). The CDR3 region is CASSTSRTETEAFF. The DNA of the CDR3 is TGTGCCAGTAGTACGAGCAGGACAGAGACTGAAGCTTTCTTT.

This clone was counted a single time. The chain uses TRBV6-2 or TRBV6-3 and TRBJ2-4, with D maybe TRBD1 (7 bases). The CDR3 totals 14 residues. The germline V gene encodes CDR1 MNHEY and CDR2 SVGEGT. Trimming removed 2 bases at V and 8 bases at J, with 13 bases between. The CDR3 DNA follows: TGTGCCAGCAGTTACGTGGACAGGAGGGACATTCAGTACTTC. This codes for CASSYVDRRDIQYF.

This sequence joins TRBV12-3 or TRBV12-4 and TRBJ1-2, with no clear D. This CDR3 is built from 11 residues. V was shortened by 7 bases and J by 2 bases, with 5 bases between the two germline ends. Here the CDR3 reads CASTQNYGYTF. CDR3 coding DNA: TGTGCCAGCACCCAGAACTATGGCTACACCTTC.

CDR3 DNA sequence: TGTGCCAGCAGCTTCGGGACAGGGGTGTCGAATGAGCAGTTCTTC. This translates into CASSFGTGVSNEQFF. The rearrangement uses TRBV7-9 and TRBJ2-1; 10 positions match TRBD1. In germline, CDR1 is SEHNR, CDR2 FQNEAQ (reference sequence). Trimming removed 3 bases from V and 7 bases from J; junction bases left unmatched: 6. This CDR3 is built from 15 residues.

This clone was counted only a few times. The chain uses TRBV7-9 and TRBJ1-3; TRBD1 matches at 8 bases. Germline V gene lookup returns CDR1 SEHNR and CDR2 FQNEAQ (reference sequence). V lost 4 bases and J lost 3; bases outside the gene matches: 11. CDR3 length: 17 amino acids. In nucleotides, the CDR3 is TGTGCCAGCAGCTCGAGACAGGGGACGGTATATGGAAACACCATATATTTT. The encoded protein is CASSSRQGTVYGNTIYF.

The chain links TRBV2 to TRBJ2-1; 9 nucleotides align to TRBD2. V lost 0 bases to trimming and J lost 14 bases; unmatched junction nucleotides: 5. Per the germline V gene, CDR1 is SNHLY and CDR2 is FYNNEI. This CDR3 has 13 residues. The CDR3 sequence is CASSEASASGEFF. CDR3 nucleotide sequence: TGTGCCAGCAGTGAAGCGTCGGCTAGCGGGGAGTTCTTC.

The rearrangement links TRBV9 to TRBJ2-5; 14 bases fit TRBD2. V was pared by 0 bases and J by 4 bases, with 11 bases of the junction left unmatched. CDR3 length: 19 amino acids. CDR1 and CDR2 (germline): SGDLS, YYNGEE. CDR3 sequence: CASSVEGVGTSGRGETQYF. As DNA, the CDR3 is TGTGCCAGCAGCGTAGAGGGAGTAGGGACTAGCGGGAGAGGAGAGACCCAGTACTTC.

The V gene is TRBV10-3, the J gene TRBJ1-1; D possibly corresponds to TRBD1 (6 bases). Germline CDR1 reads ENHRY; CDR2 reads SYGVKD. This CDR3 spans 15 amino acids. V shed 8 bases and J shed 0 bases, with 16 bases lying between them. The DNA for the CDR3 is TGTGCCATCCGACCTTCGACAGGAGTGAACACTGAAGCTTTCTTT. Its protein is CAIRPSTGVNTEAFF.

This clone has only one observation. This rearrangement joins TRBV21-1 to TRBJ2-1; the table's D call of TRBD1 was not tested on the DNA. TRBV21-1 is labeled a pseudogene. The CDR3 has 16 residues. The CDR3 coding sequence is TGTGCCAGCCCTGAACCCCGGGACAGGGGGCGGGATGAGCAGTTCTTC. This codes for CASPEPRDRGRDEQFF.

The J gene is TRBJ1-3, the V gene TRBV2; D is possibly TRBD1 (5 bases). Germline CDR1 is SNHLY and CDR2 is FYNNEI. This CDR3 has 13 residues. V lost 10 bases and J 5 bases, leaving 15 bases between the germline ends. The CDR3 is CAIQGDSRNTIYF. CDR3 sequence (DNA): TGTGCCATCCAGGGAGACAGCAGAAACACCATATATTTT.

The rearrangement uses TRBV24-1 and TRBJ1-2; 9 bases match TRBD1. The germline V gene encodes CDR1 KGHDR and CDR2 SFDVKD. The CDR3 consists of 14 residues. V lost 6 bases, J lost 4 bases, and 5 bases stayed unmatched. The DNA of the CDR3 is TGTGCCACCAGTCGGACAGGGGTAGGCTATGGCTACACCTTC. Its translation: CATSRTGVGYGYTF.

This clone has just one count. This chain joins TRBV18 and TRBJ2-5; D gene uncertain. The CDR3 contains 17 residues. Between the trimmed V and J ends, which lost 5 bases and 1 base, there was a span of 20 bases. Germline CDR1 KGHSH, CDR2 LQKENI. The CDR3 bases are TGTGCCAGCTCAAAGCCCTATAAGCTCACAGCCCAAGAGACCCAGTACTTC. Translation: CASSKPYKLTAQETQYF.

The chain recombines TRBV5-6 with TRBJ2-3; 7 bases match TRBD2. Germline CDR1 SGHDT, CDR2 YYEEEE. With V trimmed by 4 bases and J by 6 bases, 17 bases remained unmatched. This CDR3 is built from 17 residues. DNA for the CDR3: TGTGCCAGCAGCCCTGACTGGCTAGGGGAGGGTAGGGATACGCAGTATTTT. Translated: CASSPDWLGEGRDTQYF.

In its sample, this clone was seen once. One end of the junction does not line up with germline, which may come from a read error. This chain uses TRBV10-1 with TRBJ2-2, with 10 bases that match TRBD1. There are 16 residues in the CDR3. Germline V lookup: CDR1 WNHNN, CDR2 SYGVQD (reference sequence). CDR3 nucleotides: TGCGCCCGCAGTGGCCGGGACAGGGGTTGGACCGGGGAGCTGTTTTTT. Protein sequence: CARSGRDRGWTGELFF.

The J gene is TRBJ1-1, the V gene TRBV6-6; D gene uncertain. The CDR3 spans 14 residues. With 5 bases removed from V and 5 bases from J, the gap between germline ends came to 15 bases. CDR1 and CDR2 from the germline V gene are MNHNY and SVGAGI (reference sequence). This CDR3 reads CASSRSLGGTEAFF. CDR3 DNA sequence: TGTGCCAGCAGTCGATCACTGGGTGGGACTGAAGCTTTCTTT.

The chain employs TRBV28 and TRBJ2-1, with 7 bases that match TRBD1. V shed 5 bases and J 0 bases; nucleotides not matched to a gene: 7. Germline loops: CDR1 MDHEN, CDR2 SYDVKM. CDR3 size: 16 residues. The CDR3 reads CASSTEGDSSYNEQFF. CDR3 sequence (DNA): TGTGCCAGCAGTACTGAGGGGGACAGCTCCTACAATGAGCAGTTCTTC.

In its sample, this clone was seen once. At one boundary the junction diverges from the germline segment, which might be a read error. The CDR3 region has the DNA TGTGCCAGCTCACAGGGAGGAGCGGGAGTCTACAATGGGCAGTTCTTC. Protein sequence: CASSQGGAGVYNGQFF. This sequence joins TRBV18 and TRBJ2-1; 8 bases fit TRBD2. This CDR3 has 16 residues. In germline, CDR1 is KGHSH, CDR2 LQKENI.